This entry is about one TCR beta chain. Its antigen remains unknown. Regarding the study as a whole: In terms of TCR gene usage, tumor memory CD4+ T cells clustered together with blood and lymph node memory CD4+ cells, as well as with lymph node naive CD4+ cells. Greatest tumor Treg TCR overlap was with tumor naive CD4+ cells.

Tregs were sorted as CD4+CD25+CD127-/low cells. CDR1 is MGHRA, CDR2 YSYEKL, per germline. The V gene lost 4 bases and the J gene lost 5 bases, with 12 bases spanning the gap. The CDR3 consists of 14 residues. TCRdb passed the 5' RACE reads through MiXCR, listing each CDR3 protein once. Seen here are over 45,000 distinct CDR3 sequences, about 26% observed once, and the top ten hold 2% to 2.5%. The receptor comes from a female donor with breast cancer. V is TRBV4-1 and J is TRBJ2-1; a weak D match, TRBD2 (6 bases). Input material: tumor-infiltrating Tregs sorted from the breast tumor. Here the CDR3 reads CASSLGGLNNEQFF. The CDR3 DNA is TGCGCCAGCAGCCTGGGGGGACTCAACAATGAGCAGTTCTTC.